The clone carrying this T cell receptor beta chain was recorded at least ten times. No antigen is known for it. Trimming took 3 bases from V and 9 from J; bases not matched to a gene: 15. Germline CDR1 and CDR2: WSHSY and SAAADI. This CDR3 has 17 amino acids. The record originates from a study of T-cell reconstitution after alpha-beta-depleted transplantation in children. Whole-study findings and limits: Some patients showed high day-60 TCRbeta diversity, which derived from surviving recipient T cells and thymic progenitors. From newly produced T cells came most of the T-cell counts and diversity one year after transplant. Expanded graft clones, several hundred of them, were reportedly the source of alpha-beta T cells about two months after transplant.

Preparation of the TCRbeta library involved a method that used unique molecular identifiers. Each CDR3 protein gets one entry after TCRdb re-called the PCR reads with MiXCR. The sample lists around 240,000 distinct CDR3 sequences; 6.5% to 10% were seen once. The genes are TRBV10-2 and TRBJ2-1; 9 nucleotides line up with TRBD1. This sequence originates from a male patient under 18 who had a stem cell transplant for acute lymphoblastic leukemia, so the T cells may come from the graft donor. Sequencing used PBMCs, mostly from graft donor cells, obtained 180 days after TCRalphabeta/CD19-depleted stem cell transplant. Here the CDR3 reads CASSDYLLRDRVTEQFF. Here the CDR3 DNA reads TGCGCCAGCAGTGATTACTTACTACGGGACAGGGTAACTGAGCAGTTCTTC.